What follows is one T cell receptor (beta chain) and its context. This clonotype has more than one count but fewer than ten. Its antigen is currently not known. Within one base of it there is no much larger clone, and no base qualities were kept. Library construction relied on RT-PCR. Sequencing instrument: NextSeq 550. The public reads were run again by TCRdb, first through fastp at Q25 and then through MiXCR, and only productive beta chains were kept. All rows with the same CDR3 protein become a single entry with the most common DNA and genes. The sample profile shows approximately 160,000 distinct CDR3 sequences; roughly 22% of them were found once. Roughly a quarter of the sample rests with the top ten. This record comes from a study of patients and donors after allogeneic stem cell transplantation (dated by TCRdb to the early 2020s). As encoded in the germline V gene, CDR1 is MNHEY while CDR2 is SVGAGI. Ends trimmed: V by 5 bases, J by 0 bases; bases unmatched to a gene: 16. Measured from the cysteine to the phenylalanine, the CDR3 is 19 residues long. Solely the CDR3 DNA is kept, with 57 bases framed from the first base.

This TCR came from a human donor who was either an allogeneic HSCT recipient or a stem cell or donor lymphocyte infusion donor (not recorded which). It is not recorded whose cells these are; they may come from a transplant donor. The rearranged segments are TRBV6-5 and TRBJ1-3, and 7 junctional nucleotides match TRBD1. The source material was blood, either unsorted or a sorted T cell fraction (not recorded which). The CDR3 is CASSTPGTAGKSSGNTIYF. The nucleotide sequence is given as TGTGCCAGCAGTACTCCCGGGACAGCGGGAAAGAGCTCTGGAAACACCATATATTTT.